Following are 2 T cell receptor beta chains from one sample sequenced in a study of T cells in Graves' hyperthyroidism and ophthalmopathy. RNA transcripts gave rise to amplified TCR beta CDR3 regions. The primer set for the first-round RT-PCR of the TCR CDR3 was HTBI. TCRdb ran MiXCR on the multiplex PCR reads and lists one entry per CDR3 protein. The table shows some 600,000 distinct CDR3 sequences, with approximately 15% occurring only once. The sample consisted of blood. Receptors were obtained from a woman aged 25 to 39 with Graves' hyperthyroidism that later progressed to Graves' ophthalmopathy.

This clonotype was observed at least ten times. The J gene is TRBJ2-2, the V gene TRBV30, with D perhaps TRBD2 (7 bases). CDR1 is GTSNPN and CDR2 is SVGIG in the germline V gene (reference sequence). CDR3 size: 12 residues. The CDR3, as DNA: TGTGGGGGGGGGCTGAGAACCGGGGAGCTGTTTTTT. It yields the protein CGGGLRTGELFF.

This clonotype was seen only a few times. One junction end disagrees with the germline gene, perhaps due to a read error. The chain couples TRBV18 to TRBJ1-1; D may be TRBD1 (6 bases). Germline CDR1 is KGHSH and CDR2 is LQKENI. The CDR3 length is 15 residues. The CDR3 is CASSPPPGANTEASF. CDR3 nucleotides: TGTGCCAGCTCACCACCTCCGGGGGCGAACACTGAAGCTTCCTTT.